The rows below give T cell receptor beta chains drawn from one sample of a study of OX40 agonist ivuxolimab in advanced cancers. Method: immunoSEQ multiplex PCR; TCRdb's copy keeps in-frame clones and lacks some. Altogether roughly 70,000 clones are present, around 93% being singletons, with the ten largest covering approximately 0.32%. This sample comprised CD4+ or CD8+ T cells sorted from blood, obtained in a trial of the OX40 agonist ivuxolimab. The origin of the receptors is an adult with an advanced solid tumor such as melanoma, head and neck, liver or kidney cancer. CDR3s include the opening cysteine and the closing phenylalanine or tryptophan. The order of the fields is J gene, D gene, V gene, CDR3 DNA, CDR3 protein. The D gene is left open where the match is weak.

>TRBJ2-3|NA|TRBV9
TGTGCCAGCAGCCCCCAGGGATCCGGCCAACGCACAGATACGCAGTATTTT
CASSPQGSGQRTDTQYF
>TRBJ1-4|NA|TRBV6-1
TGTGCCAGCACCCAGGGGCATGCAACTAATGAAAAACTGTTTTTT
CASTQGHATNEKLFF
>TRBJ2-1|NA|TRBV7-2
TGTGCCAGCAGCTTAGAGGGGGGCCCCGCGGGCCCCAATGAGCAGTTCTTC
CASSLEGGPAGPNEQFF
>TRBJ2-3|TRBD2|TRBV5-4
TGTGCCAGCAGCTTGGGTGGGGGAGGGACAGATACGCAGTATTTT
CASSLGGGGTDTQYF
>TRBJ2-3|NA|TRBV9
TGTGCCAGCAGCGTAGGACTAGGTTCCGCTACGCAGTATTTT
CASSVGLGSATQYF
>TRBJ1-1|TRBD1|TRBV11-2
TGTGCCAGCAGCTTAGACAGGGGGGAAGCTTTCTTT
CASSLDRGEAFF
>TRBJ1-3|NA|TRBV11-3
TGTGCCAGCAGCCGCGACCAACGAAACACCATATATTTT
CASSRDQRNTIYF
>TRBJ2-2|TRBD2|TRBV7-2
TGTGCCAGCAGCTTTAGCGGGAGTGGGGAGCTGTTTTTT
CASSFSGSGELFF
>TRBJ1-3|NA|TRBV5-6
TGTGCCAGCAGCTTGGACAGGGTGACTGGAAACACCATATATTTT
CASSLDRVTGNTIYF
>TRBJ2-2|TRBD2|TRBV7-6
TGTGCCAGCAGCCAACCGTGGGTTGCGGGAGTGCCCGGGGAGCTGTTTTTT
CASSQPWVAGVPGELFF
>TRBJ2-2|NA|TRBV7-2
TGTGCCAGCAGCCCGGAAGGTACCGGGGAGCTGTTTTTT
CASSPEGTGELFF
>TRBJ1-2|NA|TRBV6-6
TGTGCCAGCAGTTACTCGCTGCATGGCTACACCTTC
CASSYSLHGYTF
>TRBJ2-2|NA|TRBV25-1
TGTGCCAGCAGTGAACTGGCCAACACCGGGGAGCTGTTTTTT
CASSELANTGELFF
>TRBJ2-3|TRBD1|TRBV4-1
TGCGCCAGCAGCCAAGAAGGGGTGGACAGGGTAGTTACAGATACGCAGTATTTT
CASSQEGVDRVVTDTQYF
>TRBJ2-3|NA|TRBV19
TGTGCCAGTAGTATAGGGAGGACGGTAGGGAACACAGATACGCAGTATTTT
CASSIGRTVGNTDTQYF
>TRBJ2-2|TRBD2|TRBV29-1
TGCAGCGCATTACCTCTAGCGGGGAAGAACACCGGGGAGCTGTTTTTT
CSALPLAGKNTGELFF
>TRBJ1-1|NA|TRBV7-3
TGTGCCAGCAGCTTAAAAACAGGGCCCGGGACTGAAGCTTTCTTT
CASSLKTGPGTEAFF
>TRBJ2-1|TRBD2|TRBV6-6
TGTGCCAGCAGCGATCTAGCGGGAGTGGATGAGCAGTTCTTC
CASSDLAGVDEQFF
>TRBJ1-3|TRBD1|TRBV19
TGTGCCAGCACCGGGACAGGGGGCAACACCATATATTTT
CASTGTGGNTIYF
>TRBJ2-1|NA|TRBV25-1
TGTGCCAGCAGTGCGGGGGAAACTTGGAATGAGCAGTTCTTC
CASSAGETWNEQFF
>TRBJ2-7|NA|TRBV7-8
TGTGCCAGCAGCTTAGTTTGGGACTCCTACGAGCAGTACTTC
CASSLVWDSYEQYF
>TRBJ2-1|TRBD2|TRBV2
TGTGCCAGCAGTTATGGGGGGGATTACAATGAGCAGTTCTTC
CASSYGGDYNEQFF